These 16 T cell receptor beta chains were all obtained from the same sample, sequenced in a study of post-analysis software for immune sequencing data. Study findings and constraints: Patients carried roughly five TRBV segments more frequently than controls did, and TRBV5-6, TRBV5-1 and TRBV20-1 were among them.

For these receptors, no antigen is known. The authors incorporated unique molecular identifiers into the TCR beta cDNA libraries. TCRdb called the PCR reads again in MiXCR, with one record for every CDR3 protein. The sample has roughly 650,000 distinct CDR3 sequences; over 45% are singletons. Material for sequencing was blood. All receptors come from a girl aged 2-10 years with multiple sclerosis.

The chain joins TRBV24-1 to TRBJ1-1; D gene unclear. Germline V CDR1 and CDR2: KGHDR, SFDVKD. V lost 4 bases and J lost 6, with 14 bases in between. The length of the CDR3 is 14 residues. The CDR3 DNA reads TGTGCCACCAGTGAGAACGCTAAGTCCGCTGAAGCTTTCTTT. The encoded protein is CATSENAKSAEAFF.

The rearrangement uses TRBV5-1 and TRBJ2-2; TRBD2 agrees at 8 bases. Germline V CDR1 and CDR2: SGHRS, YFSETQ. Germline trimming cut 5 bases from V and 2 bases from J; bases unmatched to any gene: 5. CDR3 length: 15 residues. CDR3 sequence reads: CASSREGRNTGELFF. CDR3 bases: TGCGCCAGCAGTCGGGAGGGCCGCAACACCGGGGAGCTGTTTTTT.

This clonotype was detected only a few times. The CDR3 loop is CASSYTHGVPGSNEQFF. CDR3 in DNA: TGTGCCAGCAGTTACACCCACGGGGTCCCGGGGAGTAATGAGCAGTTCTTC. The rearrangement joins TRBV6-5 to TRBJ2-1; D perhaps matches TRBD2 (5 bases). The CDR3 has 17 amino acids. V lost 2 bases to trimming and J lost 7 bases, with 21 bases between them. Germline-derived CDR1 and CDR2 are MNHEY and SVGAGI.

About this clonotype: At one boundary the junction diverges from the germline segment, which might be a read error. The genes are TRBV5-1 and TRBJ2-1, with TRBD2 matching 10 bases. The CDR3 covers 18 residues. Per germline, CDR1 SGHRS and CDR2 YFSETQ. The CDR3 spells CAGSTGTSAPLFGNEQFF. As DNA, the CDR3 is TGCGCCGGCAGCACCGGGACTAGCGCTCCGTTGTTTGGGAATGAGCAGTTCTTC.

The rearrangement joins TRBV2 to TRBJ2-7; D possibly corresponds to TRBD1 (6 bases). This CDR3 is 17 amino acids long. Germline V CDR1 and CDR2: SNHLY, FYNNEI. V lost 0 bases, J lost 3 bases, and 18 bases lay in between. CDR3 DNA: TGTGCCAGCAGTGAAGCGGAACTGGGGGCCCTGGGCTACGAGCAGTACTTC. Translation: CASSEAELGALGYEQYF.

This clonotype came up a few times. The chain couples TRBV20-1 to TRBJ2-1, with D perhaps matching TRBD1 (7 bases). V was clipped by 0 bases and J by 2 bases, with 29 bases between them. The CDR3 runs to 21 residues. Per germline, CDR1 DFQATT and CDR2 SNEGSKA (reference sequence). CDR3 region: CSARDYEGGLSIADTYNEQFF. The CDR3 DNA is TGCAGTGCTAGAGATTATGAAGGGGGCCTGAGTATAGCGGACACCTACAATGAGCAGTTCTTC.

The gene calls are TRBV9 and TRBJ2-1, with 10 bases that match TRBD2. There are 16 residues in the CDR3. Germline CDR1 is SGDLS and CDR2 is YYNGEE. The J segment lost 6 bases and the V segment lost 2 bases, leaving 8 bases of the junction unmatched. The CDR3: CASSVTETSGFNEQFF. The CDR3 DNA reads TGTGCCAGCAGCGTTACCGAGACTAGCGGGTTCAATGAGCAGTTCTTC.

The J gene is TRBJ1-2, the V gene TRBV2; D not resolved. Germline V gene lookup returns CDR1 SNHLY and CDR2 FYNNEI. CDR3 size: 12 residues. Trimming stripped 4 bases from V and 3 bases from J, with 6 bases between. The CDR3 spells CASSVGDYGYTF. The DNA of the CDR3 is TGTGCCAGCAGTGTAGGCGACTATGGCTACACCTTC.

J is TRBJ2-1 and V is TRBV9, with D possibly being TRBD1 (5 bases). The CDR3 loop spans 15 amino acids. With 4 bases removed from V and 0 bases from J, the gap between germline ends came to 11 bases. Germline assignment: CDR1 SGDLS and CDR2 YYNGEE. CDR3 DNA sequence: TGTGCCAGCAGCCATGACAGCAGCTCCTACAATGAGCAGTTCTTC. Its protein is CASSHDSSSYNEQFF.

This clonotype was observed a handful of times. The chain employs TRBV6-5 and TRBJ2-1, with D perhaps TRBD1 (5 bases). The CDR3 spans 14 residues. The V end was cut by 2 bases, the J end by 13 bases, with 18 bases between. In germline, CDR1 is MNHEY, CDR2 SVGAGI. This CDR3 reads CASSYVLGRETQFF. CDR3 nucleotides: TGTGCCAGCAGTTACGTTCTGGGGCGAGAGACCCAGTTCTTC.

This clonotype was recorded a few times. The V and J genes are TRBV5-6 and TRBJ2-7; 11 bases align to TRBD1. This CDR3 has 20 amino acids. From germline, CDR1 is SGHDT and CDR2 YYEEEE. J was trimmed by 2 bases and V by 4 bases; bases with no gene match: 20. The CDR3 reads CASSGSGQGATTRTTYEQYF. The CDR3 nucleotides read TGTGCCAGCAGCGGATCAGGACAGGGGGCTACCACACGTACAACCTACGAGCAGTACTTC.

The chain carries TRBV4-2 and TRBJ2-5; D gene uncertain. The end of the DNA is better explained by TRBJ2-7, so the J call may be wrong. The CDR3 runs 14 residues. In germline, CDR1 is LGHNA, CDR2 YNFKEQ. The CDR3 nucleotides read TGTGCCAGCAGCCAAGAAGCTGGGCTGTACGAGCAGTACTTC. It codes for CASSQEAGLYEQYF.

This clonotype was observed a handful of times. The rearrangement uses TRBV12-3 or TRBV12-4 and TRBJ1-2; D is undetermined. There are 15 residues in the CDR3. Deletions cut 6 bases from V and 4 bases from J, with 18 bases between. The CDR3 protein is CASSRLTDFLYGYTF. CDR3 sequence (DNA): TGTGCCAGCAGCCGACTTACCGACTTTCTCTATGGCTACACCTTC.

The chain links TRBV7-2 to TRBJ2-5, with 12 positions matching TRBD2. Germline loops: CDR1 SGHTA, CDR2 FQGNSA. J was trimmed by 11 bases and V by 2 bases; bases with no gene match: 15. The CDR3 covers 17 residues. Written as DNA, the CDR3 is TGTGCCAGCAGCTTATTCGGGGACGGACTAGCGGGGCATGAGCAGTACTTC. Translation gives CASSLFGDGLAGHEQYF.

This clonotype has more than one count but fewer than ten. The chain uses TRBV29-1 and TRBJ2-1; D is unclear. Germline CDR1 and CDR2: SQVTM and ANQGSEA. Trimming left V 6 bases short and J 7 bases short, with 19 bases between. The CDR3 sequence is 14 residues long. As DNA, the CDR3 is TGCAGCGTCCTGAACCATGCTCAGGCGAATGAGCAGTTCTTC. Translated, it gives CSVLNHAQANEQFF.

The chain links TRBV6-2 or TRBV6-3 to TRBJ2-7, with D uncertain. CDR1 MNHEY and CDR2 SVGEGT come from the germline V gene. This CDR3 region has 13 residues. Deletions cut 4 bases from V and 2 bases from J, with 9 bases between. DNA for the CDR3: TGTGCCAGCAGTTCCTTGCTGGCCTACGAGCAGTACTTC. Translated: CASSSLLAYEQYF.